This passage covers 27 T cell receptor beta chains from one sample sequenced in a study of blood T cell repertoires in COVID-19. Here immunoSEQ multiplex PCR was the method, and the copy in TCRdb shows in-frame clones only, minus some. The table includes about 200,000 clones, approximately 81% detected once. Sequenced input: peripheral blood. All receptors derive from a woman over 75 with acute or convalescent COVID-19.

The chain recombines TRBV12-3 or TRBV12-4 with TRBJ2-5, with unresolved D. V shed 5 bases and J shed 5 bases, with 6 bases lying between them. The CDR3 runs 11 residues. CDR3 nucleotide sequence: TGTGCCAGCAGTCTCGGGGAGACCCAGTACTTC. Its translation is CASSLGETQYF.

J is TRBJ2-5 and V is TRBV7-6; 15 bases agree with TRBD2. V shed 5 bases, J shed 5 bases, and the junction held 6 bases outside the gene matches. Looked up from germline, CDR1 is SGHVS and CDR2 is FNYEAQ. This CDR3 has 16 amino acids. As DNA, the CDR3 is TGTGCCAGCAGCCGAGGACTAGCGGGAGGGTGGGAGACCCAGTACTTC. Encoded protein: CASSRGLAGGWETQYF.

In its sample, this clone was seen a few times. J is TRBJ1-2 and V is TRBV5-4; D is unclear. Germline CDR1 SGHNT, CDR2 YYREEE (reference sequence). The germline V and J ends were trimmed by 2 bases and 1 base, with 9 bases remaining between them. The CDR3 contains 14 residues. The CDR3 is CASSFGGINYGYTF. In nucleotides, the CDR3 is TGTGCCAGCAGCTTCGGAGGCATTAACTATGGCTACACCTTC.

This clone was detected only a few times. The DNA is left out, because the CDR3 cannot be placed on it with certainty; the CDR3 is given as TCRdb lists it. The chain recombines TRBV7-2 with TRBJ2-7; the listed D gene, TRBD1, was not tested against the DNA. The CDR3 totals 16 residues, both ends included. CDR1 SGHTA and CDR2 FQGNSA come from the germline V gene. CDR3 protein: CASSLVFWQNSYEQYF.

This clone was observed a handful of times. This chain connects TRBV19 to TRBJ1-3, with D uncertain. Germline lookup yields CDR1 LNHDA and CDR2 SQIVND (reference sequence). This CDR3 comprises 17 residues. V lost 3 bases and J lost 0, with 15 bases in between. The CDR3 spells CASSIHPGSFSGNTIYF. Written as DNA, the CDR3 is TGTGCCAGTAGTATCCACCCGGGGAGCTTCTCTGGAAACACCATATATTTT. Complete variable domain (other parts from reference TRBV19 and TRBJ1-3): DGGITQSPKYLFRKEGQNVTLSCEQNLNHDAMYWYRQDPGQGLRLIYYSQIVNDFQKGDIAEGYSVSREKKESFPLTVTSAQKNPTAFYLCASSIHPGSFSGNTIYFGEGSWLTVV.

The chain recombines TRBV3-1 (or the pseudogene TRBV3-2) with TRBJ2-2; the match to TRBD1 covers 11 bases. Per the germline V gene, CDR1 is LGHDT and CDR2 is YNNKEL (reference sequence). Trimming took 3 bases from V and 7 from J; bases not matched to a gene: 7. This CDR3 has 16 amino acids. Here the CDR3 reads CASSQDRGQGDGELFF. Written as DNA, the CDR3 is TGTGCCAGCAGCCAGGACAGGGGGCAGGGTGACGGGGAGCTGTTTTTT.

CDR3 DNA sequence: TGTGCCAGCAGTCCTCCTCCGGGAGATCAGCCCCAGCATTTT. This translates into CASSPPPGDQPQHF. This rearrangement joins TRBV28 to TRBJ1-5; D is uncertain. In germline, CDR1 is MDHEN, CDR2 SYDVKM. V was clipped by 5 bases and J by 5 bases, with 13 bases between them. The CDR3 contains 14 residues.

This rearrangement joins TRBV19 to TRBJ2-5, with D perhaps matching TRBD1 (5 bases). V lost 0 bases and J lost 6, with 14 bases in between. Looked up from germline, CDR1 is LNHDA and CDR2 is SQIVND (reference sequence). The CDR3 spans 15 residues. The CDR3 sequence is CASSIDRVGWKTQYF. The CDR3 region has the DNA TGTGCCAGTAGTATAGACAGGGTGGGATGGAAGACCCAGTACTTC.

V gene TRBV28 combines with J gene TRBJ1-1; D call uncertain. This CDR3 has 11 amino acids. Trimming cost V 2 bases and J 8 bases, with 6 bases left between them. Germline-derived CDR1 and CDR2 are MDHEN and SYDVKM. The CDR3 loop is CASSLQSEAFF. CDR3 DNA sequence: TGTGCCAGCAGTTTACAGTCCGAAGCTTTCTTT.

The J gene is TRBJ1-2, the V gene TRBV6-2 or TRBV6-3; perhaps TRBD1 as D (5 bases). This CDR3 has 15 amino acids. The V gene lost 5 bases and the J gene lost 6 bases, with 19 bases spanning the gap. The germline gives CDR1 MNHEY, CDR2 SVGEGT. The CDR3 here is CASSRVSGAGNGYTF. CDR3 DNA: TGTGCCAGCAGTAGGGTAAGCGGGGCTGGCAATGGCTACACCTTC.

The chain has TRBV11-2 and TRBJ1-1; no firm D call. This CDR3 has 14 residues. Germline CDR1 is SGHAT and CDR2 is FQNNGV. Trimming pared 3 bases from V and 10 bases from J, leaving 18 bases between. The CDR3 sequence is CASSLKTGSHRAFF. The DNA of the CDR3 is TGTGCCAGCAGCTTGAAAACCGGGTCCCATAGAGCTTTCTTT.

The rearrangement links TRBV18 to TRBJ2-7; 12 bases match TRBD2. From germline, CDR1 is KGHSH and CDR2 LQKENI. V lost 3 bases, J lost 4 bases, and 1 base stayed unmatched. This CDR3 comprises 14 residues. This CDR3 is CASSPTSGRYEQYF. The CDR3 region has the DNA TGTGCCAGCTCACCTACTAGCGGGAGGTACGAGCAGTACTTC.

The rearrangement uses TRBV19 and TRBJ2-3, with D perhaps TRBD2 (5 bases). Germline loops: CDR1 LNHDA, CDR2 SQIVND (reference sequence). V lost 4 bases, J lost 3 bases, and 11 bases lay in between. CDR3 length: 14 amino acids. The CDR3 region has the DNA TGTGCCAGTAGTACTGCCGAGGGTACAGATACGCAGTATTTT. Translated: CASSTAEGTDTQYF.

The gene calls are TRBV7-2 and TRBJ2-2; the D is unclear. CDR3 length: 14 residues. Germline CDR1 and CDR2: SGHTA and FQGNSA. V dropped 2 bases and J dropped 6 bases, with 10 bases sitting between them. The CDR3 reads CASSLRFSAGELFF. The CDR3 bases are TGTGCCAGCAGCTTACGGTTTTCCGCCGGGGAGCTGTTTTTT.

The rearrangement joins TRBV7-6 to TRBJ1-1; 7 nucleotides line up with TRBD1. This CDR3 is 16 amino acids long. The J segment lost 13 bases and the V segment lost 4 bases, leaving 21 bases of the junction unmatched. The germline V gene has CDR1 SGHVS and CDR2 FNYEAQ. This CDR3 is CASSSDTKRGQIIGFF. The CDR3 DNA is TGTGCCAGCAGCTCAGACACTAAACGGGGACAGATCATCGGTTTCTTT.

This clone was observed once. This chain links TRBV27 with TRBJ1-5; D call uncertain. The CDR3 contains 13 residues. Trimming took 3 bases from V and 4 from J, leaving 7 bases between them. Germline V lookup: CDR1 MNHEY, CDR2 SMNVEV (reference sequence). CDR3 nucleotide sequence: TGTGCCAGCAGTTTTAACGGGAATCAGCCCCAGCATTTT. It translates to CASSFNGNQPQHF.

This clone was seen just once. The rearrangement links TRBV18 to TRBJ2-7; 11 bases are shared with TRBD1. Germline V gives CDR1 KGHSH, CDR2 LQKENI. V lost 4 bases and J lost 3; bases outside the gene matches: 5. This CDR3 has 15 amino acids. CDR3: CASSLGTGGYYEQYF. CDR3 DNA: TGTGCCAGCTCACTGGGGACAGGGGGATACTACGAGCAGTACTTC.

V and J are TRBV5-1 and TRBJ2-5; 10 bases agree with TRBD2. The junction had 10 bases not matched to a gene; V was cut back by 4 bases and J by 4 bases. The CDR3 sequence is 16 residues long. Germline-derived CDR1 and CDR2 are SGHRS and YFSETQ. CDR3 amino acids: CASSGLAGDWRETQYF. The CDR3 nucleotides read TGCGCCAGCAGCGGGCTAGCGGGAGATTGGAGAGAGACCCAGTACTTC.

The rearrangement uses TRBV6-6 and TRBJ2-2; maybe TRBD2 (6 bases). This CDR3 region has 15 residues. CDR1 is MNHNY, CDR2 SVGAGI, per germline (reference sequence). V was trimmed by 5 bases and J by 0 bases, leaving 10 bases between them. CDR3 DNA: TGTGCCAGCAGTGTGGGACTCTCGAACACCGGGGAGCTGTTTTTT. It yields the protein CASSVGLSNTGELFF.

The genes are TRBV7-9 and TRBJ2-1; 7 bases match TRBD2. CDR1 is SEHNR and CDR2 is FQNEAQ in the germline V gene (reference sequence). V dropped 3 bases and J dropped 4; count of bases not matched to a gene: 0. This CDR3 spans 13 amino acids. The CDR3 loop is CASSFGRYNEQFF. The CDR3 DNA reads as TGTGCCAGCAGCTTCGGGAGGTACAATGAGCAGTTCTTC.

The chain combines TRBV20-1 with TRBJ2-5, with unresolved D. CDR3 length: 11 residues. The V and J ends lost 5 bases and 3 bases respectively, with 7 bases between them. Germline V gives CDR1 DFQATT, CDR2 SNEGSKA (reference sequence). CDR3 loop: CSAQFEETQYF. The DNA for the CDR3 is TGCAGTGCTCAGTTCGAAGAGACCCAGTACTTC.

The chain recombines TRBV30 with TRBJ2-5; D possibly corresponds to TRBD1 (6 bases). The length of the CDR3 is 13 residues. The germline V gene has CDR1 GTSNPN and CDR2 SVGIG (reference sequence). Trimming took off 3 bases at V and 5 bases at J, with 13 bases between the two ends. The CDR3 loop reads CAWRISRGETQYF. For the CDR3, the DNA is TGTGCCTGGAGGATTAGTAGGGGGGAGACCCAGTACTTC.

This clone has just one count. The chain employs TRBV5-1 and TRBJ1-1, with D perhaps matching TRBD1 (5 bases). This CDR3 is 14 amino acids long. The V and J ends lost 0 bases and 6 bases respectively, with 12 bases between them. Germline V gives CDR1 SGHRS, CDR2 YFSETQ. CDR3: CASSLATGGSEAFF. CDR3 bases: TGCGCCAGCAGCTTGGCGACCGGGGGGTCTGAAGCTTTCTTT.

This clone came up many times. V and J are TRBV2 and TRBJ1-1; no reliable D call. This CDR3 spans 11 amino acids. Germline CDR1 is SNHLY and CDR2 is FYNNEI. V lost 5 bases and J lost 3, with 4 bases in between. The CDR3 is CASSYDTEAFF. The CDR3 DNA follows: TGTGCCAGCAGTTATGACACTGAAGCTTTCTTT. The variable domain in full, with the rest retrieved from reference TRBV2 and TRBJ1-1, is EPEVTQTPSHQVTQMGQEVILRCVPISNHLYFYWYRQILGQKVEFLVSFYNNEISEKSEIFDDQFSVERPDGSNFTLKIRSTKLEDSAMYFCASSYDTEAFFGQGTRLTVV.

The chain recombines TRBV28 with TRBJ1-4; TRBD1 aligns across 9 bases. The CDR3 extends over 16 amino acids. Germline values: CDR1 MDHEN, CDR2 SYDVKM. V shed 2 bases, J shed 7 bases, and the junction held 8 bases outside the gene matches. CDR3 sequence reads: CASSLVGDRVGEKLFF. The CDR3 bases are TGTGCCAGCAGTTTAGTCGGGGACAGGGTGGGTGAAAAACTGTTTTTT.

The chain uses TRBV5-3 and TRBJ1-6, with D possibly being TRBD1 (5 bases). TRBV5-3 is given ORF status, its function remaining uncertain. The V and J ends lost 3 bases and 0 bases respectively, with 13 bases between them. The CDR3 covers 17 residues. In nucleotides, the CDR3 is TGTGCCAGAAGCTCCGCACGGGGGGACTCCTATAATTCACCCCTCCACTTT. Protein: CARSSARGDSYNSPLHF.

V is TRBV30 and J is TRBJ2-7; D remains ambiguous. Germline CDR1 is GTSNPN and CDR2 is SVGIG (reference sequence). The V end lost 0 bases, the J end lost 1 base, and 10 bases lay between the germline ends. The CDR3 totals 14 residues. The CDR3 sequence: CAWSVSGASYEQYF. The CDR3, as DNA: TGTGCCTGGAGTGTTTCTGGAGCTTCCTACGAGCAGTACTTC.